The sequence of this T cell receptor (beta chain) was determined in a study of regulatory dendritic cells for organ transplantation. Sorted T cells were CFSE-labeled and cultured more than 4 days with allogeneic regulatory or mature dendritic cells at 1:10. There are 15 residues in the CDR3. Trimming removed 6 bases at V and 1 base at J, with 12 bases between. Germline CDR1 reads MDHEN; CDR2 reads SYDVKM. Assay used: immunoSEQ multiplex PCR; TCRdb lists only in-frame clones, some missing. The sample shows a few thousand clones, about 76% of them seen only once. As for this clone: Its antigen remains unidentified. Other DNA variants within this sample encode the same CDR3.

Sequencing was carried out using memory CD8+ T cells from blood cultured with dendritic cells. The sample's subset: CD45RO+ memory T cells. This receptor was obtained from a human donor in good health. The chain combines TRBV28 with TRBJ2-2; D ambiguous. DNA for the CDR3: TGTGCCAGCAGACCCACCTCGGGGAACACCGGGGAGCTGTTTTTT. Its protein is CASRPTSGNTGELFF. Filled out from reference TRBV28 and TRBJ2-2, the complete variable domain reads DVKVTQSSRYLVKRTGEKVFLECVQDMDHENMFWYRQDPGLGLRLIYFSYDVKMKEKGDIPEGYSVSREKKERFSLILESASTNQTSMYLCASRPTSGNTGELFFGEGSRLTVL.